The text below deals with one T cell receptor beta chain. What it binds is unknown. Other DNA sequences within the sample encode an identical CDR3. This CDR3 region has 17 residues. Germline CDR1 LGHNA, CDR2 YSLEER. Germline trimming cut 4 bases from V and 0 bases from J; bases unmatched to any gene: 9. The data derive from a study of T cell responses to AZD1222 COVID-19 vaccine. Repertoires were generated with immunoSEQ multiplex PCR, while TCRdb's copy carries only in-frame clones and drops some. This sample has fewer than 100,000 clones, with about 88% found just once. The study, taken as a whole, reports: Donors in the cohort were predominantly white British and more often female, and clonal diversity was possibly underestimated.

Specimen: peripheral blood, collected on day 0 of AZD1222 vaccination. The J gene is TRBJ2-7, the V gene TRBV4-3, with 10 bases lining up with TRBD2. The receptor comes from an adult in good health. CDR3 residues: CASSPGLAAKSSYEQYF. Written as DNA, the CDR3 is TGCGCCAGCAGCCCAGGACTAGCGGCGAAAAGCTCCTACGAGCAGTACTTC.